This is a list of T cell receptor beta chains from one sample in a study of cytomegalovirus exposure and HLA in healthy donors. Sequencing was performed with immunoSEQ multiplex PCR; in TCRdb, only in-frame clones are kept and a portion is missing. This sample has 35,000 to 50,000 clones, with around 85% found just once. Sequenced input: PBMCs. The receptor set was obtained from a man aged 45-60 years in good health and CMV-seronegative. The CDR3 runs from the conserved cysteine through the conserved F or W. Fields, in order: clone size, J gene, V gene, D gene, CDR3 protein, CDR3 DNA. The D gene is left open where the match is weak. The size field is filled for only some rows; it gives once, few, many or a size class.

clone_size: few; j_call: TRBJ2-1; v_call: TRBV5-6; d_call: .; cdr3_aa: CASSLGGGSYNEQFF; cdr3_nt: TGTGCCAGCAGCTTGGGGGGCGGCTCCTACAATGAGCAGTTCTTC
clone_size: .; j_call: TRBJ2-5; v_call: TRBV6-5; d_call: .; cdr3_aa: CASSYSGAEGETQYF; cdr3_nt: TGTGCCAGCAGTTACTCTGGTGCGGAGGGAGAGACCCAGTACTTC
clone_size: .; j_call: TRBJ2-1; v_call: TRBV2; d_call: TRBD1; cdr3_aa: CASRVGPGQGIDEQFF; cdr3_nt: TGTGCCAGCAGGGTCGGCCCGGGACAGGGGATCGATGAGCAGTTCTTC
clone_size: .; j_call: TRBJ2-5; v_call: TRBV7-9; d_call: .; cdr3_aa: CASSFGLDEETQYF; cdr3_nt: TGTGCCAGCAGCTTTGGACTTGATGAAGAGACCCAGTACTTC
clone_size: .; j_call: TRBJ2-7; v_call: TRBV28; d_call: .; cdr3_aa: CASSLTLSSYEQYF; cdr3_nt: TGTGCCAGCAGTTTAACCCTGAGCTCCTACGAGCAGTACTTC
clone_size: .; j_call: TRBJ1-2; v_call: TRBV5-1; d_call: .; cdr3_aa: CASSSYGKNYGYTF; cdr3_nt: TGCGCCAGCAGCTCCTACGGTAAAAACTATGGCTACACCTTC
clone_size: .; j_call: TRBJ2-7; v_call: TRBV5-8; d_call: .; cdr3_aa: CASSPYGQVAGEQYF; cdr3_nt: TGTGCCAGCAGCCCCTATGGGCAGGTGGCGGGGGAGCAGTACTTC
clone_size: once; j_call: TRBJ2-1; v_call: TRBV5-6; d_call: TRBD1; cdr3_aa: CASSLQGTGVDNEQFF; cdr3_nt: TGTGCCAGCAGCTTGCAGGGGACAGGGGTCGACAATGAGCAGTTCTTC
clone_size: .; j_call: TRBJ2-2; v_call: TRBV4-3; d_call: .; cdr3_aa: CASSQVSSLVGELFF; cdr3_nt: TGCGCCAGCAGCCAAGTTAGCTCCCTAGTCGGGGAGCTGTTTTTT
clone_size: .; j_call: TRBJ2-7; v_call: TRBV15; d_call: TRBD1; cdr3_aa: CATSRGGQGMNEQYF; cdr3_nt: TGTGCCACCAGCAGAGGGGGACAGGGGATGAACGAGCAGTACTTC
clone_size: few; j_call: TRBJ2-1; v_call: TRBV9; d_call: .; cdr3_aa: CASSVGADSYNEQFF; cdr3_nt: TGTGCCAGCAGCGTAGGGGCCGATTCCTACAATGAGCAGTTCTTC